The rows below give T cell receptor beta chains drawn from one sample of a study of shared clonotypes between healthy human individuals. Sequencing was performed with immunoSEQ multiplex PCR; in TCRdb, only in-frame clones are kept and a portion is missing. The sample includes about 2 million clones, about 95% seen only once; the top ten take around 1.1%. Sequences were obtained from naive CD8+ T cells sorted from blood. The receptor source for this set is a man between 18 and 35 years old in good health. The CDR3 runs from the conserved cysteine through the conserved F or W. The D gene is left open where the match is weak. Some rows have no size entry. The others give once, few or many, or a class for an expanded clone.

TRBV6-1	-	TRBJ1-2	-	TGTGCCAGCAGTGAGGGCAGGTTTTATGGCTACACCTTC	CASSEGRFYGYTF
TRBV7-8	-	TRBJ1-4	-	TGTGCCAGCAGCTTGACGGAGACTAATGAAAAACTGTTTTTT	CASSLTETNEKLFF
TRBV6-5	-	TRBJ1-6	-	TGTGCCAGCAGTTATACCATGGGACCCCTCCACTTT	CASSYTMGPLHF
TRBV10-1	-	TRBJ1-1	-	TGCGCCAGGAGAGAGATTTTTGAAGCTTTCTTT	CARREIFEAFF
TRBV27	-	TRBJ2-3	TRBD1	TGTGCCAGCAGCTCTCGGGACAGCAGCACAGATACGCAGTATTTT	CASSSRDSSTDTQYF
TRBV5-6	-	TRBJ2-3	TRBD2	TGTGCCAGCAGCTTGGAACTAGCGGCAGGAGGAGATACGCAGTATTTT	CASSLELAAGGDTQYF
TRBV5-4	-	TRBJ2-7	-	TGTGCCAGCAGCTGGGTTACTAACGAGCAGTACTTC	CASSWVTNEQYF
TRBV5-6	-	TRBJ2-7	-	TGTGCCAGCAGTTTCAGCGGTAAAGCCTACGAGCAGTACTTC	CASSFSGKAYEQYF
TRBV14	-	TRBJ2-5	-	TGTGCCAGCGGCTACGGGGGGCGAGAGACCCAGTACTTC	CASGYGGRETQYF
TRBV5-1	-	TRBJ1-1	-	TGCGCCAGCAGCATGGACAGAAACACTGAAGCTTTCTTT	CASSMDRNTEAFF
TRBV11-2	-	TRBJ2-7	-	TGTGCCAGCAGCTTAGCGACCGACAGCTCCTACGAGCAGTACTTC	CASSLATDSSYEQYF
TRBV7-3	-	TRBJ1-5	-	TGTGCCAGCAGCTCTTCCCCTGGGGACCTTTTAAATCAGCCCCAGCATTTT	CASSSSPGDLLNQPQHF
TRBV6-1	-	TRBJ1-5	-	TGTGCCAGCAGTGAAGATTGGACATCAACAGGTCAGCCCCAGCATTTT	CASSEDWTSTGQPQHF
TRBV10-3	-	TRBJ1-1	TRBD1	TGTGCCATCAGTGATCCAGGGGGTCTGAACACTGAAGCTTTCTTT	CAISDPGGLNTEAFF
TRBV10-3	-	TRBJ1-5	TRBD1	TGTGCCATCAGTGAGGGAAAGACAGGGGGGGGCCAGCCCCAGCATTTT	CAISEGKTGGGQPQHF
TRBV28	-	TRBJ1-5	-	TGTGCCAGCGCCACCGGACAGCGCAATCAGCCCCAGCATTTT	CASATGQRNQPQHF
TRBV4-1	-	TRBJ2-1	-	TGCGCCAGCAGCCAAGAGGGTAGTTCTAATGAGCAGTTCTTC	CASSQEGSSNEQFF
TRBV19	-	TRBJ1-4	TRBD1	TGTGCCAGTAGTATAGGGGACAGCGTCGTAAAACTGTTTTTT	CASSIGDSVVKLFF
TRBV2	-	TRBJ1-1	-	TGTGCCAGCAGTGAGCTGGGGGGCCTGAACACTGAAGCTTTCTTT	CASSELGGLNTEAFF
TRBV4-1	-	TRBJ2-7	TRBD2	TGCGCCAGCAGCCAACAGGCCCTCGGGACTATCTCCTACGAGCAGTACTTC	CASSQQALGTISYEQYF
TRBV18	-	TRBJ2-7	-	TGTGCCAGCTCACCAAGACCCTACGAGCAGTACTTC	CASSPRPYEQYF
TRBV30	-	TRBJ1-5	-	TGTGCCTGGAGTGATCAGGGGCTTGGAGGACAGCCCCAGCATTTT	CAWSDQGLGGQPQHF
TRBV9	once	TRBJ2-7	-	TGTGCCAGCAGCGCCGGAGGGTTGGAACAGTACTTC	CASSAGGLEQYF
TRBV4-2	-	TRBJ2-7	TRBD2	TGTGCCAGCAGCCAAGTAGCGGGGGTCAGTAACGAGCAGTACTTC	CASSQVAGVSNEQYF
TRBV10-2	-	TRBJ2-1	-	TGCGCCAGCAGTGAGTCGCCGGGGAAGGACAATGAGCAGTTCTTC	CASSESPGKDNEQFF